The entry below gives a single TCR beta chain sequence along with its context. Its antigen is unidentified. The data originate from a study of cytotoxic CD8 clonotypes in ibrutinib-treated CLL. Clones were read by immunoSEQ multiplex PCR, and TCRdb kept only the in-frame ones, dropping some. This table has about 120,000 clones, about 53% appearing once. The CDR3 is 15 residues long. The trim removed 3 bases at V and 2 bases at J, leaving 2 bases unmatched. CDR1 SGHTA and CDR2 FQGNSA come from the germline V gene. Study-wide points: There were few public clonotypes, and on treatment they contracted or stayed stable.

This clonotype was obtained from a human donor with chronic lymphocytic leukemia. The genes are TRBV7-2 and TRBJ2-5, with 11 bases aligning to TRBD2. Sequencing used PBMCs, obtained after 24 months of ibrutinib treatment. CDR3 region: CASSFASGGQETQYF. The CDR3, as DNA: TGTGCCAGCAGCTTTGCTAGCGGGGGGCAAGAGACCCAGTACTTC. Supplemented by reference TRBV7-2 and TRBJ2-5, the full variable domain reads GAGVSQSPSNKVTEKGKDVELRCDPISGHTALYWYRQSLGQGLEFLIYFQGNSAPDKSGLPSDRFSAERTGGSVSTLTIQRTQQEDSAVYLCASSFASGGQETQYFGPGTRLLVL.